One and the same sample provided the 18 T cell receptor beta chains below, sequenced in a study of technical replicates of blood from a handful of donors (dated by TCRdb to about 2017). Libraries were made using the immunoSEQ multiplex PCR assay. Held by TCRdb, this immuneACCESS table contains in-frame sequences only and omits some clones. Under half of the omission traces to an unresolved V gene where checked; the cause of the rest is unknown. This sample lists approximately 80,000 clones; 91% were detected once. Approximately 0.25% of the sample is in the top ten clones. Sequenced input: T cells isolated from PBMCs. The receptors were gathered from a human donor in good health.

V and J are TRBV11-2 and TRBJ2-1; D gene uncertain. Trimming cost V 5 bases and J 1 base, with 9 bases left between them. The CDR3 is 14 amino acids. The germline CDR1 and CDR2 sequences are SGHAT and FQNNGV. The CDR3 nucleotides are TGTGCCAGCAGCCCCTTTTTATCCTACAATGAGCAGTTCTTC. Encoded protein: CASSPFLSYNEQFF.

This chain joins TRBV19 and TRBJ1-4; tentative D call: TRBD1 (6 bases). The V end lost 5 bases, the J end lost 0 bases, and 10 bases lay between the germline ends. The germline gives CDR1 LNHDA, CDR2 SQIVND (reference sequence). The CDR3 has 15 residues. DNA for the CDR3: TGTGCCAGTAGTGGGAACAGGGCAACTAATGAAAAACTGTTTTTT. This encodes CASSGNRATNEKLFF.

This chain joins TRBV5-1 and TRBJ1-1; the D gene is possibly TRBD1 (6 bases). This CDR3 spans 15 amino acids. Germline values: CDR1 SGHRS, CDR2 YFSETQ. V shed 4 bases and J shed 1 base, with 14 bases lying between them. CDR3 coding DNA: TGCGCCAGCAGCCTACAGGGCGGGGGGAACACTGAAGCTTTCTTT. It translates to CASSLQGGGNTEAFF.

This chain uses TRBV27 with TRBJ1-5; D unresolved. The germline V gene encodes CDR1 MNHEY and CDR2 SMNVEV (reference sequence). The V end was cut by 5 bases, the J end by 7 bases, with 15 bases between. The CDR3 loop spans 14 amino acids. In nucleotides, the CDR3 is TGTGCCAGCAGTCCTCACCCCGGTCCGCAGCCCCAGCATTTT. This translates into CASSPHPGPQPQHF.

The chain has TRBV5-1 and TRBJ2-1, with 12 bases aligning to TRBD2. From germline, CDR1 is SGHRS and CDR2 YFSETQ. This CDR3 is built from 16 residues. V was clipped by 4 bases and J by 6 bases; unmatched bases: 8. The CDR3 loop reads CASSTKTSGSGNEQFF. The CDR3 region has the DNA TGCGCCAGCAGCACAAAGACTAGCGGGAGTGGCAATGAGCAGTTCTTC.

The chain couples TRBV25-1 to TRBJ1-1; tentative D call: TRBD1 (5 bases). The germline V and J ends were trimmed by 3 bases and 0 bases, with 11 bases remaining between them. CDR1 MGHDK and CDR2 SYGVNS come from the germline V gene. This CDR3 is built from 15 residues. Written as DNA, the CDR3 is TGTGCCAGCAGTGACGCGGGGGACTTGAACACTGAAGCTTTCTTT. Its translation: CASSDAGDLNTEAFF.

J is TRBJ2-3 and V is TRBV11-3; 9 bases align to TRBD1. The germline CDR1 and CDR2 sequences are SGHNT and YENEEA. The V segment lost 1 base and the J segment 2 bases; nucleotides outside the gene matches: 1. The CDR3 totals 15 residues. The CDR3 DNA follows: TGTGCCAGCAGCTTAGGGACAGGGGCCACAGATACGCAGTATTTT. It specifies CASSLGTGATDTQYF.

The chain is built from TRBV11-2 and TRBJ1-1; D is perhaps TRBD1 (5 bases). V lost 0 bases and J lost 4, with 9 bases in between. The CDR3 sequence is 14 residues long. Germline-derived CDR1 and CDR2 are SGHAT and FQNNGV. DNA for the CDR3: TGTGCCAGCAGCTTAGATGGAAGGGGCACTGAAGCTTTCTTT. This translates into CASSLDGRGTEAFF.

This chain connects TRBV6-6 to TRBJ2-1; no clear D gene. The V gene lost 8 bases and the J gene lost 4 bases, with 9 bases spanning the gap. CDR1 is MNHNY, CDR2 SVGAGI, per germline (reference sequence). The CDR3 is made up of 12 amino acids. CDR3 sequence (DNA): TGTGCCAGCGGTCAGTTATACAATGAGCAGTTCTTC. This sequence encodes CASGQLYNEQFF.

The chain has TRBV28 and TRBJ1-5; D gene unclear. Trimming shortened V by 7 bases and J by 2 bases, and 24 bases separated the two germline ends. This CDR3 has 18 residues. Per germline, CDR1 MDHEN and CDR2 SYDVKM. As DNA, the CDR3 is TGTGCCAGCACCTCCCTAGGGAGACCGTTTGATGGCAATCAGCCCCAGCATTTT. It yields the protein CASTSLGRPFDGNQPQHF.

V gene TRBV13 combines with J gene TRBJ2-4; TRBD2 matches 7 bases. Germline V gene data show CDR1 as PRHDT and CDR2 as FYEKMQ (reference sequence). Trimming cost V 3 bases and J 9 bases; bases outside gene matches: 8. This CDR3 has 14 amino acids. This chain's CDR3 is CASSFFSRETIQYF. Written as DNA, the CDR3 is TGTGCCAGCAGCTTCTTCTCGCGGGAGACCATTCAGTACTTC. Complete variable domain (other parts from reference TRBV13 and TRBJ2-4): AAGVIQSPRHLIKEKRETATLKCYPIPRHDTVYWYQQGPGQDPQFLISFYEKMQSDKGSIPDRFSAQQFSDYHSELNMSSLELGDSALYFCASSFFSRETIQYFGAGTRLSVL.

This chain joins TRBV5-1 and TRBJ2-2; 8 nucleotides align to TRBD2. The CDR3 spans 16 residues. V dropped 4 bases and J dropped 4; count of bases not matched to a gene: 9. Germline values: CDR1 SGHRS, CDR2 YFSETQ. The DNA of the CDR3 is TGCGCCAGCAGCCTCGGTGGACTAGCCGCCACCGGGGAGCTGTTTTTT. Protein product: CASSLGGLAATGELFF. The whole variable domain, remainder taken from reference TRBV5-1 and TRBJ2-2, is KAGVTQTPRYLIKTRGQQVTLSCSPISGHRSVSWYQQTPGQGLQFLFEYFSETQRNKGNFPGRFSGRQFSNSRSEMNVSTLELGDSALYLCASSLGGLAATGELFFGEGSRLTVL.

The chain joins TRBV21-1 to TRBJ2-7; the table's D call of TRBD2 was not tested on the DNA. TRBV21-1 constitutes a pseudogene. CDR3 length: 21 amino acids. CDR3 nucleotides: TGTGCCAGCAGCAAAAAAAATGTTAGGGACGCTGGAGCGGGTAGCTCCTACGAGCAGTACTTC. This encodes CASSKKNVRDAGAGSSYEQYF.

The chain combines TRBV5-1 with TRBJ1-2; 8 nucleotides align to TRBD1. CDR1 and CDR2 (germline): SGHRS, YFSETQ. Trimming removed 4 bases from V and 4 bases from J; junction bases left unmatched: 9. The CDR3 contains 15 residues. For the CDR3, the DNA is TGCGCCAGCAGCACCAGACAGGGGCCCACCTATGGCTACACCTTC. The encoded protein is CASSTRQGPTYGYTF.

V usage is TRBV19 and J usage is TRBJ1-5; 8 nucleotides match TRBD1. Losses at the gene ends were 2 bases for V and 1 base for J; bases not matched to a gene: 1. The CDR3 covers 15 residues. The germline CDR1 and CDR2 sequences are LNHDA and SQIVND (reference sequence). The CDR3 reads CASSIQGASNQPQHF. The CDR3 bases are TGTGCCAGTAGTATACAGGGGGCGAGCAATCAGCCCCAGCATTTT.

This chain joins TRBV4-1 and TRBJ2-7; 11 bases map to TRBD2. This CDR3 has 14 residues. With V trimmed by 2 bases and J by 3 bases, 0 bases remained unmatched. Germline V gene sequence: CDR1 MGHRA, CDR2 YSYEKL. In nucleotides, the CDR3 is TGCGCCAGCAGCCAAACTAGCGGGGGCTACGAGCAGTACTTC. Translated: CASSQTSGGYEQYF.

The chain employs TRBV19 and TRBJ2-7; D perhaps matches TRBD2 (5 bases). Germline V gene data show CDR1 as LNHDA and CDR2 as SQIVND (reference sequence). CDR3 length: 18 residues. The germline V and J ends were trimmed by 3 bases and 2 bases, with 23 bases remaining between them. The CDR3 nucleotides read TGTGCCAGTAGTATCGGGGTGTCGCAATTTGGGAAAACCTACGAGCAGTACTTC. Translating gives CASSIGVSQFGKTYEQYF.

The gene calls are TRBV6-5 and TRBJ1-2, with D possibly being TRBD1 (6 bases). The CDR3 has 12 amino acids. Per germline, CDR1 MNHEY and CDR2 SVGAGI. V was trimmed by 2 bases and J by 8 bases, leaving 9 bases between them. CDR3 region: CASSYAQGGYTF. The CDR3 bases are TGTGCCAGCAGTTACGCTCAGGGGGGCTACACCTTC.